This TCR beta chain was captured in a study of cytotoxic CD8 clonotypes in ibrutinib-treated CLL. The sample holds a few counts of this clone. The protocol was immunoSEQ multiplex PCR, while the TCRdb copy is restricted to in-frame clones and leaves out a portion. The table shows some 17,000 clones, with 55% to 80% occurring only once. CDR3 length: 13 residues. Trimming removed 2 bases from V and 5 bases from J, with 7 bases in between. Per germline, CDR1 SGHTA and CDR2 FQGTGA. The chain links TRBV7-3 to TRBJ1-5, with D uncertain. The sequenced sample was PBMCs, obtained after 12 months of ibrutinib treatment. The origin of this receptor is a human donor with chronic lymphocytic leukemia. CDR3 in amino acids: CASSLEPDQPQHF. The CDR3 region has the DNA TGTGCCAGCAGCTTAGAGCCAGATCAGCCCCAGCATTTT.